This entry describes one TCR beta chain. The antigen is undetermined. V lost 0 bases and J lost 6, with 3 bases in between. The CDR3 covers 11 residues. Germline values: CDR1 SGDLS, CDR2 YYNGEE. The sample belongs to a study of human T cells and chemical hapten exposure. The overall study: A roughly 2 cm by roughly 2 cm inner upper arm patch received 2% DPC for sensitization.

Study findings and constraints: Expanded TCR sets contained significantly more large CDR3 similarity clusters than controls. Once DPC sensitization occurred, TCRs above 1 in 1000 frequency showed no change.

TCRdb ran MiXCR on the RACE reads and lists one entry per CDR3 protein. The sample holds a few hundred thousand distinct CDR3 sequences, around 5.5% seen once. Time point given: pre-sensitization, week 0. Noted treatment: therapeutic diphenylcyclopropenone sensitization with weekly scalp DPC. Blood was collected ahead of every patch test applied. This chain joins TRBV9 and TRBJ1-2, with D hard to call. The TCR comes from a woman under 30 with alopecia areata. Some clones in this sample may be carry-over from other donors' samples. The sequenced sample was whole blood, obtained in connection with sensitization to the hapten diphenylcyclopropenone (DPC). DNA of the CDR3: TGTGCCAGCAGCGTAGGTAATGGCTACACCTTC. This translates into CASSVGNGYTF.